This T cell receptor (beta chain) comes out of a study of low-dose radiotherapy and immunotherapy resistance in tumors. The sample's time point: before trial treatment. Ipilimumab, nivolumab, aspirin, low-dose cyclophosphamide and low-dose radiotherapy were administered to donors. Advanced solid tumors lacking tumor-infiltrating lymphocytes were present in eligible patients. This clonotype has ten or more counts. Priming of first-strand cDNA relied on TRAV- and TRBV-specific primers (covering alpha and beta chains). A constant-region primer paired with the V-primer adapter amplified TCRs over about 19 PCR cycles. MiXCR was run by TCRdb on the reads, yielding one entry per CDR3 protein. The table shows 64,000 or so distinct CDR3 sequences, with around 27% occurring only once. The clonotype comes from a male donor with rectosigmoid adenocarcinoma. This specimen was PBMCs, taken before treatment.

The CDR3 loop reads CASSERSEGKNTF. DNA for the CDR3: TGTGCCAGCAGTGAAAGATCGGAGGGCAAGAACACCTTC. V usage is TRBV2 and J usage is TRBJ1-2; D not resolved. With 2 bases removed from V and 12 bases from J, the gap between germline ends came to 16 bases. The CDR3 runs 13 residues. Germline-derived CDR1 and CDR2 are SNHLY and FYNNEI.